This T cell receptor (beta chain) was captured by sequencing in a study of blood T cells in healthy people across ages. This clonotype was counted a few times. Combining a sample-barcoded 5' primer with a J-beta primer mix, a second PCR ran for roughly 6 to 12 cycles. TCRdb passed the 5' RACE reads through MiXCR, listing each CDR3 protein once. Of approximately 800,000 distinct CDR3 sequences listed, about 62% are singletons. The V and J ends lost 5 bases and 0 bases respectively, with 11 bases between them. Germline CDR1 reads SEHNR; CDR2 reads FQNEAQ (reference sequence). This CDR3 comprises 16 residues. Every participating donor contributed 8 to 10 milliliters of peripheral blood through a draw. They isolated at least 6 million PBMCs from each sample.

The specimen was blood. This chain uses TRBV7-9 with TRBJ2-6; a weak D match, TRBD1 (6 bases). This TCR was sampled from a man aged 25 to 40 in good health. The CDR3 nucleotides read TGTGCCAGCAGCCCTGACAGGCCCTCTGGGGCCAACGTCCTGACTTTC. Protein product: CASSPDRPSGANVLTF.